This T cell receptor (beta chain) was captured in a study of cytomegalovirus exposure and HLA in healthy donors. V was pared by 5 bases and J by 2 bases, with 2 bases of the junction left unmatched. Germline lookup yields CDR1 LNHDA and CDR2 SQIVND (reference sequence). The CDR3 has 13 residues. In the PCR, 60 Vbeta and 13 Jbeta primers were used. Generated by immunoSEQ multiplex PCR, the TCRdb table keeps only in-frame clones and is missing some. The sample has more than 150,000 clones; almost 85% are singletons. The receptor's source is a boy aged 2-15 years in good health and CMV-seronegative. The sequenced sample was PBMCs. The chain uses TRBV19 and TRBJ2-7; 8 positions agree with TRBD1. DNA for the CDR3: TGTGCCAGTAGTCCGGGACAGGCCTACGAGCAGTACTTC. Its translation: CASSPGQAYEQYF. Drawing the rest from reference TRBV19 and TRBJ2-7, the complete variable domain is DGGITQSPKYLFRKEGQNVTLSCEQNLNHDAMYWYRQDPGQGLRLIYYSQIVNDFQKGDIAEGYSVSREKKESFPLTVTSAQKNPTAFYLCASSPGQAYEQYFGPGTRLTVT.